This entry features one TCR beta chain sequence. As yet, its antigen is unknown. One junction end does not reproduce the germline sequence, and a read error may be involved. The sample comes from a study of cytomegalovirus exposure and HLA in healthy donors. Study-wide results and limits: TRBV6-2, TRBV6-3 and some other V segments were unresolvable in 87-base-pair reads. Earlier findings revealed that most TCR beta V segments proved productive either about 87% or about 30% of the time. Sequencing likely caused a cluster of highly shared sequence variants.

The CDR3 sequence is 15 residues long. Germline values: CDR1 SEHNR, CDR2 FQNEAQ (reference sequence). Use of 60 Vbeta and 13 Jbeta primers characterized the PCR. Measured with immunoSEQ multiplex PCR; TCRdb has only the in-frame clones, and not every one. The sample has approximately 150,000 clones, roughly 82% seen once. This chain links TRBV7-9 with TRBJ2-7; 13 bases line up with TRBD2. Sequenced input: PBMCs. This clonotype was obtained from a woman aged 25-40 years in good health and CMV-seronegative. CDR3 residues: CSSSRGLAGTYEQYF. The CDR3 DNA is TGTTCCAGCAGCCGGGGACTAGCGGGGACCTACGAGCAGTACTTC.